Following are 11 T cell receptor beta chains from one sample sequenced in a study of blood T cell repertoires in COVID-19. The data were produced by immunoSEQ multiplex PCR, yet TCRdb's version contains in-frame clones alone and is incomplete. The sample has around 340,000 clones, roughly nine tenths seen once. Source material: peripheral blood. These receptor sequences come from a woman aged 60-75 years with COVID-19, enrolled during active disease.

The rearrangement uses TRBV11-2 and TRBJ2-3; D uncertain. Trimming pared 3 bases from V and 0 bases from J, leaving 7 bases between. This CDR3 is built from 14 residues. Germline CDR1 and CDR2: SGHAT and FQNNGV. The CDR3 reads CASSFRASTDTQYF. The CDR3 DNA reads TGTGCCAGCAGCTTTAGAGCTAGCACAGATACGCAGTATTTT.

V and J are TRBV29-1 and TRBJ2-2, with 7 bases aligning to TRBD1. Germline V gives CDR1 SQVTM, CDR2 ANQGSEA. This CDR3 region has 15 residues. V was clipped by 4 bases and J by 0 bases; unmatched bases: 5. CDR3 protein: CSVVRDRPNTGELFF. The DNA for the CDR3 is TGCAGCGTTGTCCGGGACAGACCGAACACCGGGGAGCTGTTTTTT.

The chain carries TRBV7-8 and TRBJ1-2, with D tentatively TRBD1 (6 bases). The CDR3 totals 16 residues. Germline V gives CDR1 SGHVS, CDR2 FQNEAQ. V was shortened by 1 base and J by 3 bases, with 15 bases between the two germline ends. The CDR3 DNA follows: TGTGCCAGCAGCTTAGGAGCCGGGGGGCCTGACTATGGCTACACCTTC. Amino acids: CASSLGAGGPDYGYTF. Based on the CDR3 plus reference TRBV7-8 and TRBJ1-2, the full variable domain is GAGVSQSPRYKVAKRGQDVALRCDPISGHVSLFWYQQALGQGPEFLTYFQNEAQLDKSGLPSDRFFAERPEGSVSTLKIQRTQQEDSAVYLCASSLGAGGPDYGYTFGSGTRLTVV.

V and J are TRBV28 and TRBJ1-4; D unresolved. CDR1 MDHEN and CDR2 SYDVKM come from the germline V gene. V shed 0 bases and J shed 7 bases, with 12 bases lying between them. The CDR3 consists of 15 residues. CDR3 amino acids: CASSLWKTAGEKLFF. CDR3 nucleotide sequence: TGTGCCAGCAGTTTATGGAAGACGGCGGGTGAAAAACTGTTTTTT.

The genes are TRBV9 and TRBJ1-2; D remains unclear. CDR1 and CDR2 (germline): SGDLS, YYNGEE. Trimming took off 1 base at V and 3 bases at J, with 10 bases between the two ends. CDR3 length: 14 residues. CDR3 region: CASSVSPQDYGYTF. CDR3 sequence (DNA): TGTGCCAGCAGCGTATCTCCCCAGGACTATGGCTACACCTTC.

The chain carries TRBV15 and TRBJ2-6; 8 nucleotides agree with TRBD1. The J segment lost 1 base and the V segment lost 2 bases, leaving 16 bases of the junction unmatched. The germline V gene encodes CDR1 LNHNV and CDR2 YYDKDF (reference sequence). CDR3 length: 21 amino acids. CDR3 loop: CATSRPPGQWTGRSGANVLTF. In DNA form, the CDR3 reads TGTGCCACCAGCAGACCACCGGGGCAATGGACAGGGAGGTCTGGGGCCAACGTCCTGACTTTC.

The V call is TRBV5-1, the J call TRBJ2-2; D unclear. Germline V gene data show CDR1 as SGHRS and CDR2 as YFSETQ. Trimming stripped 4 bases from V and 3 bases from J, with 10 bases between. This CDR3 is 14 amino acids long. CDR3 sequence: CASSVGGYTGELFF. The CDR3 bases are TGCGCCAGCAGCGTTGGTGGCTACACCGGGGAGCTGTTTTTT.

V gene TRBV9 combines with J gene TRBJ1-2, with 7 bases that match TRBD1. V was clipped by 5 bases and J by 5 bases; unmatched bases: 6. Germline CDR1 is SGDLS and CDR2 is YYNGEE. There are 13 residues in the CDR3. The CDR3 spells CASRQTGSYGYTF. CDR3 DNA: TGTGCCAGCAGGCAGACAGGGAGTTATGGCTACACCTTC.

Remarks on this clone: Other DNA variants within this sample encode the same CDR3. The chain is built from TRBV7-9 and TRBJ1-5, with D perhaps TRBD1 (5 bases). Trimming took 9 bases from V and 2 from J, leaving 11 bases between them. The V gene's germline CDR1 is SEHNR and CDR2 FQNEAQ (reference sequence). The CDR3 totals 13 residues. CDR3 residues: CASSVQGNQPQHF. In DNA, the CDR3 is TGTGCCAGTTCGGTACAGGGCAATCAGCCCCAGCATTTT.

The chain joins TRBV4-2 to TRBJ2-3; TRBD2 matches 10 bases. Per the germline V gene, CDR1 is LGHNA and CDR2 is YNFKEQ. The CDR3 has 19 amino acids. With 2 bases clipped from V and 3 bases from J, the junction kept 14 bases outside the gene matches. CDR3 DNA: TGTGCCAGCAGCCAACAGGCGACTAGCGGGTCACCGGGGACAGATACGCAGTATTTT. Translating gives CASSQQATSGSPGTDTQYF.

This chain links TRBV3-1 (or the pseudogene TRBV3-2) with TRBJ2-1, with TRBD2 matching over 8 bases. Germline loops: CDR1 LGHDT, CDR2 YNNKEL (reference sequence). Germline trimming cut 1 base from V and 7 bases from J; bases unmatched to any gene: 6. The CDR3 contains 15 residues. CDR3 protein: CASSQGAGGGNEQFF. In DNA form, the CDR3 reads TGTGCCAGCAGCCAAGGGGCGGGGGGAGGAAATGAGCAGTTCTTC.